This TCR beta chain was captured in a study of blood T cell repertoires in COVID-19. Turning to the study itself: Acute-phase and convalescent COVID-19 samples originated in the United States, Italy and Spain. T cells, B-cell-depleted T cells, or PBMCs supplied cDNA or gDNA.

Per the study methods: Reference gene primers were amplified, and this amplification served to estimate nucleated cell counts. Data came from immunoSEQ multiplex PCR; TCRdb stores just in-frame clones and leaves some out. D and trimming come from the DNA, and the V and J calls and clone size come from that table. The repertoire holds about 520,000 clones, 70% to 90% seen once, with roughly 3.2% in the top ten. The sample holds one count of this clone. This CDR3 has 13 residues. V shed 8 bases and J 6 bases; nucleotides not matched to a gene: 10. Looked up from germline, CDR1 is SGHTA and CDR2 is FQGNSA.

Sequenced material: peripheral blood. The TCR comes from a human donor in a cohort sampled during active COVID-19. The chain employs TRBV7-2 and TRBJ2-7; TRBD1 agrees at 7 bases. The CDR3 loop reads CASDRTGTVEQYF. Here the CDR3 DNA reads TGTGCCAGCGACCGAACCGGGACAGTCGAGCAGTACTTC.